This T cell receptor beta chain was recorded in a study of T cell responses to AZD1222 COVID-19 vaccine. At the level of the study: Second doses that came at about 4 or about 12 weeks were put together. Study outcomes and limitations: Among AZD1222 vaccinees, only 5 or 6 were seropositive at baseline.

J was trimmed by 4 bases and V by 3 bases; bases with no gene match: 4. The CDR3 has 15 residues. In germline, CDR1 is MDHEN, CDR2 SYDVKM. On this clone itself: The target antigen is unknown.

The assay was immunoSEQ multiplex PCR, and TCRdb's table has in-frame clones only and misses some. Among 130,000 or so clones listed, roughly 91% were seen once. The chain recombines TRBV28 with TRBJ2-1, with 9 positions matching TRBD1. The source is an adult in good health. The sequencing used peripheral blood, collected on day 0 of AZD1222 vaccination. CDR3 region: CASSLGGTGYNEQFF. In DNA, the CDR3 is TGTGCCAGCAGTTTGGGAGGGACAGGGTACAATGAGCAGTTCTTC.